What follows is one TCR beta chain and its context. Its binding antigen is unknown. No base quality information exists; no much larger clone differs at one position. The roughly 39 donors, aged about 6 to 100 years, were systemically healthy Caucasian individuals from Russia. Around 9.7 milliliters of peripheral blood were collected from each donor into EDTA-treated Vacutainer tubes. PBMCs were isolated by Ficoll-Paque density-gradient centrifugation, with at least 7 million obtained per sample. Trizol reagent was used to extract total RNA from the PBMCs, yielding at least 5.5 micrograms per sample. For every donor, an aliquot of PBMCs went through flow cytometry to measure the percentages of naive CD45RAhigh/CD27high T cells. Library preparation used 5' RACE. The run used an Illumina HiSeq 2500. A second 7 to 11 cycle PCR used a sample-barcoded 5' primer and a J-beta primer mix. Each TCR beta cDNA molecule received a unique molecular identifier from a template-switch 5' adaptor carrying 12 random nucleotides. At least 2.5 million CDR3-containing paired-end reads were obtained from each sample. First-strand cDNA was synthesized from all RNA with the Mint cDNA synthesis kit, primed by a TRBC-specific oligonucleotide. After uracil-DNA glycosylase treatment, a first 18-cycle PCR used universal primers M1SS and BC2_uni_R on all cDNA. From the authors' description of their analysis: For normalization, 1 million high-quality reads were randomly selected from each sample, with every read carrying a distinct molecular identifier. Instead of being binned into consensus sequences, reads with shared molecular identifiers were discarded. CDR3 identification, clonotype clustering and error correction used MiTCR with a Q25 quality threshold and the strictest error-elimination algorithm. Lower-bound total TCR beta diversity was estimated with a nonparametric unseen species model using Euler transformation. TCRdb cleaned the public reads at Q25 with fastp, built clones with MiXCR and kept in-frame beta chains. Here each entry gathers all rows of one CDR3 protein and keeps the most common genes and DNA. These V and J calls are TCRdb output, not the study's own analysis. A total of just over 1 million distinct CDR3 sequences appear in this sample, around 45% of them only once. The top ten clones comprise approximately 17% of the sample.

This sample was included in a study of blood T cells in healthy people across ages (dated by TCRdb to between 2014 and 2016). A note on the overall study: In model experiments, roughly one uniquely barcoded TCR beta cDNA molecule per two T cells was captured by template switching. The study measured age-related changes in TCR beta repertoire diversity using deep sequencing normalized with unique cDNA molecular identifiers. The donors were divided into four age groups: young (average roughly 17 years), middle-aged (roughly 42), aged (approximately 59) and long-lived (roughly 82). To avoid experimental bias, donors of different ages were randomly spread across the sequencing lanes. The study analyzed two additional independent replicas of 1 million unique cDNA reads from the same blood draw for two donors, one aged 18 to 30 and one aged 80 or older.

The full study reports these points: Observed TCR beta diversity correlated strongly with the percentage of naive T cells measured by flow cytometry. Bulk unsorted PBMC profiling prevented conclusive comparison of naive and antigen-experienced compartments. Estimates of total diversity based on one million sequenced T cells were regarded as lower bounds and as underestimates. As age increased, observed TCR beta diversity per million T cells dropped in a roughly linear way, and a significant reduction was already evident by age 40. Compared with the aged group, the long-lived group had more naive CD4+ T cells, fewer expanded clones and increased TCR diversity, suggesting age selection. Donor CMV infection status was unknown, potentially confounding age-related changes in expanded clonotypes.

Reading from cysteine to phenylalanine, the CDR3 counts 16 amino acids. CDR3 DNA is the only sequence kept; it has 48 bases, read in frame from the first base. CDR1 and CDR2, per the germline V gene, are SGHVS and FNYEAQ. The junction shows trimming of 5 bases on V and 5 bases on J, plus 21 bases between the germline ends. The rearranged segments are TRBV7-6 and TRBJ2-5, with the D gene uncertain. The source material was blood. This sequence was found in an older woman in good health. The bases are TGTGCCAGCAGCGTCGCCGCTAGATTCACGCCTGAGACCCAGTACTTC. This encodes CASSVAARFTPETQYF.